The rows below give T cell receptor beta chains drawn from one sample of a study of blood T cell repertoires in COVID-19. Sequencing used immunoSEQ multiplex PCR; TCRdb keeps in-frame clones, though not all of them. The table shows about 310,000 clones, with around 87% occurring only once. The specimen was peripheral blood. Receptors originate from a man between 18 and 29 years old with active or convalescent COVID-19. Both conserved end residues are part of each CDR3. The D gene is left open where the match is weak. Expanded clones are given a class, and other clones once, few, many or no size at all.

>TRBV4-3|large|TRBJ2-7|TRBD2
CASSQDHDSGGRSSYEQYF
TGCGCCAGCAGCCAAGATCACGATAGCGGGGGTAGAAGCTCCTACGAGCAGTACTTC
>TRBV12-3/TRBV12-4|.|TRBJ2-5|.
CASSEELVPTQYF
TGTGCCAGCAGTGAGGAACTAGTCCCGACCCAGTACTTC
>TRBV25-1|once|TRBJ2-3|.
CASSSSTDTQYF
TGTGCCAGCAGCTCTAGCACAGATACGCAGTATTTT
>TRBV19|once|TRBJ1-5|TRBD1
CASSIGSLGGNDQPQHF
TGTGCCAGTAGTATAGGGTCGTTAGGGGGCAACGATCAGCCCCAGCATTTT
>TRBV4-1|.|TRBJ2-1|TRBD2
CASSQVGSGRDEQFF
TGCGCCAGCAGCCAAGTGGGTAGCGGGAGGGATGAGCAGTTCTTC
>TRBV10-1|.|TRBJ2-5|TRBD2
CASSPTAGETQYF
TGCGCCAGCAGTCCCACAGCGGGGGAGACCCAGTACTTC
>TRBV6-5|.|TRBJ2-7|.
CASSYQGIVDEQYF
TGTGCCAGCAGTTACCAGGGGATTGTTGACGAGCAGTACTTC
>TRBV4-1|.|TRBJ2-5|TRBD2
CASSQLAGGRETQYF
TGCGCCAGCAGCCAGTTGGCGGGGGGGCGAGAGACCCAGTACTTC
>TRBV19|.|TRBJ1-4|.
CASMKGDATNEKLFF
TGTGCCAGTATGAAAGGGGATGCAACTAATGAAAAACTGTTTTTT
>TRBV28|once|TRBJ1-6|.
CASSFDRHSDTYNSPLHF
TGTGCCAGCAGTTTCGACCGACACAGTGATACTTATAATTCACCCCTCCACTTT
>TRBV4-3|.|TRBJ2-6|.
CASSQDLRGYGANVLTF
TGCGCCAGCAGCCAAGATCTTCGAGGGTACGGGGCCAACGTCCTGACTTTC
>TRBV6-5|.|TRBJ1-1|.
CASTNRANTEAFF
TGTGCCAGCACTAATCGAGCGAACACTGAAGCTTTCTTT